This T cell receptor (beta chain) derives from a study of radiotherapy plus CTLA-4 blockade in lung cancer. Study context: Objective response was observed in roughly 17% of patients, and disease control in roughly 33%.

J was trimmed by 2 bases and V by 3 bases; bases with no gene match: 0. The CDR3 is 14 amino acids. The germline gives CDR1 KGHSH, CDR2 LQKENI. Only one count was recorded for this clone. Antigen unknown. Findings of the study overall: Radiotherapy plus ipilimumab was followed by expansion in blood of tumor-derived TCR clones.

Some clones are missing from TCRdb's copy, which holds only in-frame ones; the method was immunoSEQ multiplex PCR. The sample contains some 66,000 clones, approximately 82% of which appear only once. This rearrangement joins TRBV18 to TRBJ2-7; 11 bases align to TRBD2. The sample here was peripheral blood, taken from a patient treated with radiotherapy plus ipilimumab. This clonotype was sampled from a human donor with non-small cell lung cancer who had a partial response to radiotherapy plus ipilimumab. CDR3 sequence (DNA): TGTGCCAGCTCACCGGGACTAGCGGCCTACGAGCAGTACTTC. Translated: CASSPGLAAYEQYF.